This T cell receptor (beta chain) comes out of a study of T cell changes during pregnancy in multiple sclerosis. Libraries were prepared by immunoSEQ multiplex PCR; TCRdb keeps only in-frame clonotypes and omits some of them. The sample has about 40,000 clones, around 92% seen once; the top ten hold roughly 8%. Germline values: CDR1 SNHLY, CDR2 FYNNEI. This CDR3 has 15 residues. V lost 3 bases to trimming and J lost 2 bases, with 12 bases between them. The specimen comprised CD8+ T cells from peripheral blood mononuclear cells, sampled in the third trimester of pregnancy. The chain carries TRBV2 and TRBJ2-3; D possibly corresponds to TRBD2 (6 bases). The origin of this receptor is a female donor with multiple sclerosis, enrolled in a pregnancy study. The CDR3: CASSDGGLSTDTQYF. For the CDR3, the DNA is TGTGCCAGCAGTGATGGGGGACTTTCCACAGATACGCAGTATTTT.